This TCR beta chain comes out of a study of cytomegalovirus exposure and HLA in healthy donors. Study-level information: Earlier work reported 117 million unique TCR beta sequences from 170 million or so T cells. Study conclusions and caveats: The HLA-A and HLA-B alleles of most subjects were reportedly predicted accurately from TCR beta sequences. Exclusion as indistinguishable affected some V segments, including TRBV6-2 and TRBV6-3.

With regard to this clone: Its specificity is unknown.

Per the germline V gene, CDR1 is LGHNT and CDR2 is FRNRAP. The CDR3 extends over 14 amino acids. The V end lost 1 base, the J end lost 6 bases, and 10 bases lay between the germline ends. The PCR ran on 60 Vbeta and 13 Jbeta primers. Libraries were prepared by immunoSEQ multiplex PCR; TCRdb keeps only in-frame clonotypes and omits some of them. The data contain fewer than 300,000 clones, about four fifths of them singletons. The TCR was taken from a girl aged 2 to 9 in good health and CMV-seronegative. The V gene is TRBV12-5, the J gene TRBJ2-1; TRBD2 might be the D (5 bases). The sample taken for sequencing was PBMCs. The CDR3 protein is CASGLDLALNEQFF. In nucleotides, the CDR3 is TGTGCTAGTGGTTTGGATCTAGCACTCAATGAGCAGTTCTTC. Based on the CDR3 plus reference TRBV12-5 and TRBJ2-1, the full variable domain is DARVTQTPRHKVTEMGQEVTMRCQPILGHNTVFWYRQTMMQGLELLAYFRNRAPLDDSGMPKDRFSAEMPDATLATLKIQPSEPRDSAVYFCASGLDLALNEQFFGPGTRLTVL.